This record concerns one TCR beta chain sequence. Its target is not known. Germline V gives CDR1 SEHNR, CDR2 FQNEAQ (reference sequence). The V segment lost 5 bases and the J segment 1 base; nucleotides outside the gene matches: 3. The CDR3 runs 15 residues. The sample is drawn from a study of CD8 T cells in Susac syndrome. Study observations and caveats: An acknowledgment was made by the study that its TCR sequencing and HLA analysis involved relatively few individuals.

About 0.45 to 1 ug RNA was reverse transcribed with random hexamers. TCRdb reprocessed the immunoSEQ multiplex PCR reads with MiXCR, giving one entry per CDR3 protein. This table holds 150,000 to 200,000 distinct CDR3 sequences, about 91% found once. V is TRBV7-9 and J is TRBJ2-2, with TRBD1 matching 8 bases. The clonotype originates from a human donor in good health. Source material: CD4+ T cells from PBMCs. CDR3 sequence: CASSHGQGNTGELFF. For the CDR3, the DNA is TGTGCCAGCAGCCATGGACAGGGGAACACCGGGGAGCTGTTTTTT.